The present T cell receptor beta chain was sequenced within a study of tumor-infiltrating lymphocytes in primary liver carcinoma. Across the study: Stage T1-T3 N0M0 tumors spanned roughly 4.2 to 10 cm. Study observations and caveats: Tumor-adjacent and tumor-blood pairs displayed less overlap than did pairs of tumor regions. Tumors had a top-250-clone fraction that was significantly higher than blood (p = 0.039).

A constant-region primer served to make TCR beta cDNA from roughly 540 ng total RNA. The TCR beta library was amplified through three nested multiplex PCR rounds in a modified ARM-PCR procedure. TCRdb reprocessed the multiplex PCR reads via MiXCR and lists one record per CDR3 protein. Of just over 300,000 distinct CDR3 sequences listed, roughly 60% are singletons. With respect to this clonotype: Its target is not known. Mismatch with germline at one junction end may stem from a read error.

Blood RNA was derived from unsorted whole blood, and germline DNA was extracted too. The receptor's source is a woman aged 25-40 years with primary liver carcinoma and hepatitis B virus infection. Specimen: peripheral blood.

CDR3 coding DNA: TGTACCAGCAGCCCGGGACGGACCAACAACGAGCAGTACTTC. This translates into CTSSPGRTNNEQYF. The chain joins TRBV11-2 to TRBJ2-7; the D call may be TRBD1 or TRBD2 (5 bases each). CDR1 is SGHAT, CDR2 FQNNGV, per germline. The length of the CDR3 is 14 residues. Based on the CDR3 plus reference TRBV11-2 and TRBJ2-7, the full variable domain is EAGVAQSPRYKIIEKRQSVAFWCNPISGHATLYWYQQILGQGPKLLIQFQNNGVVDDSQLPKDRFSAERLKGVDSTLKIQPAKLEDSAVYLCTSSPGRTNNEQYFGPGTRLTVT.